One sample yielded the 20 T cell receptor beta chains listed below, sequenced in a study of blood T cells in healthy people across ages (dated by TCRdb to about 2015). The library was generated by 5' RACE. The instrument given in TCRdb is Illumina HiSeq 2500. A second PCR of about 7 to 12 cycles was performed with a sample-barcoded 5' primer and a J-beta primer mix. TCRdb itself trimmed the public reads at Q25 with fastp, ran MiXCR and retained productive beta chains. CDR3 protein sequences are deduplicated, and each keeps its most common genes and DNA. This sample holds just over 800,000 distinct CDR3 sequences; 62% were observed only once. About 27% of the sample goes to the ten largest clones. Material for sequencing was blood. The receptors were gathered from a man aged 25 to 45 in good health.

Written as DNA, the CDR3 is TGTGCCAGCAGCCTCCGACATCCCGGCTACACCTTC. Encoded protein: CASSLRHPGYTF. The chain combines TRBV7-9 with TRBJ1-2; D is uncertain. Germline V CDR1 and CDR2: SEHNR, FQNEAQ (reference sequence). The CDR3 consists of 12 residues. V lost 5 bases and J lost 8, with 12 bases in between.

The V and J genes are TRBV20-1 and TRBJ2-3; maybe TRBD1 (7 bases). This CDR3 is 14 amino acids long. Germline V gene lookup returns CDR1 DFQATT and CDR2 SNEGSKA (reference sequence). Trimming left V 0 bases short and J 3 bases short, with 10 bases between. The CDR3 loop is CSAREAGGTDTQYF. The CDR3 DNA is TGCAGTGCTAGAGAGGCAGGGGGGACAGATACGCAGTATTTT.

The chain couples TRBV20-1 to TRBJ2-7, with 12 bases lining up with TRBD2. This CDR3 comprises 15 residues. Germline-derived CDR1 and CDR2 are DFQATT and SNEGSKA (reference sequence). J was trimmed by 7 bases and V by 3 bases; bases with no gene match: 10. Here the CDR3 DNA reads TGCAGTGCTAGCGTCAGGACTAGCGGGACGGATGAGCAGTACTTC. As protein: CSASVRTSGTDEQYF.

A few counts support this clonotype. This chain uses TRBV25-1 with TRBJ2-1; 7 bases are shared with TRBD2. J lost 10 bases, V lost 3 bases, and 6 bases had no gene match. The CDR3 is 13 amino acids. Germline lookup yields CDR1 MGHDK and CDR2 SYGVNS. The CDR3 bases are TGTGCCAGCAGTGAGCGGGGGAAGGAGGAGCAGTTCTTC. Protein: CASSERGKEEQFF.

Only a few counts were recorded for this clonotype. The V and J genes are TRBV7-3 and TRBJ2-3; D is tentatively TRBD1 or TRBD2 (5 bases each). Germline lookup yields CDR1 SGHTA and CDR2 FQGTGA. Trimming shortened V by 3 bases and J by 2 bases, and 9 bases separated the two germline ends. CDR3 length: 14 amino acids. The CDR3 loop is CASSLGEVTDTQYF. The CDR3 DNA sequence: TGTGCCAGCAGCTTGGGGGAAGTCACAGATACGCAGTATTTT.

This clonotype was seen more than once but under ten times. The chain employs TRBV7-9 and TRBJ2-7; D is possibly TRBD2 (5 bases). This CDR3 comprises 15 residues. Per germline, CDR1 SEHNR and CDR2 FQNEAQ (reference sequence). Trimming removed 2 bases from V and 2 bases from J, with 13 bases in between. CDR3 residues: CASSLSGVAPYEQYF. In nucleotides, the CDR3 is TGTGCCAGCAGCTTAAGTGGGGTAGCGCCCTACGAGCAGTACTTC.

CDR3 coding DNA: TGCGCCAGCAGCTCGAGGGGATCTACTACAGATACGCAGTATTTT. Its translation is CASSSRGSTTDTQYF. The genes are TRBV5-1 and TRBJ2-3; D may be TRBD1 or TRBD2 (5 bases each). Trimming left V 3 bases short and J 3 bases short, with 14 bases between. CDR3 length equals 15 residues. In germline, CDR1 is SGHRS, CDR2 YFSETQ.

This chain uses TRBV6-2 or TRBV6-3 with TRBJ2-1; the D is unclear. In germline, CDR1 is MNHEY, CDR2 SVGEGT. There are 14 residues in the CDR3. Between the trimmed V and J ends, which lost 0 bases and 9 bases, there was a span of 12 bases. Written as DNA, the CDR3 is TGTGCCAGCAGTTACTCGAGGTTGTCTAGTGAGCAGTTCTTC. Translated: CASSYSRLSSEQFF.

The V gene is TRBV7-9, the J gene TRBJ1-5; 8 bases match TRBD1. CDR3 size: 15 residues. From germline, CDR1 is SEHNR and CDR2 FQNEAQ (reference sequence). V dropped 0 bases and J dropped 6; count of bases not matched to a gene: 4. The CDR3 nucleotides read TGTGCCAGCAGCTTAGCGGACAGGGAGGGTCAGCCCCAGCATTTT. Its protein product is CASSLADREGQPQHF.

This clonotype has only a few counts. The V gene is TRBV5-1, the J gene TRBJ2-4; no clear D gene. Near its end, the DNA agrees better with TRBJ2-7, so the J call may be wrong. Germline V gene lookup returns CDR1 SGHRS and CDR2 YFSETQ. The CDR3 covers 18 residues. In nucleotides, the CDR3 is TGCGCCAGCAGCACGGCTACCCTTAGTCGGTACAGCCCCTACGAGCAGTACTTC. This sequence encodes CASSTATLSRYSPYEQYF.

CDR3 nucleotides: TGCGCCAGCAGCCTCGGACGGGAAAGGACTGAAGCTTTCTTT. As protein: CASSLGRERTEAFF. V gene TRBV4-3 combines with J gene TRBJ1-1; D gene ambiguous. The CDR3 spans 14 residues. V lost 4 bases and J 5 bases, leaving 14 bases between the germline ends. Germline V gene lookup returns CDR1 LGHNA and CDR2 YSLEER.

The chain is built from TRBV30 and TRBJ2-5; maybe TRBD1 (6 bases). The CDR3 totals 12 residues. In germline, CDR1 is GTSNPN, CDR2 SVGIG (reference sequence). Trimming removed 1 base from V and 8 bases from J, with 11 bases in between. The CDR3 spells CAWSEDRATQYF. The CDR3 DNA reads as TGTGCCTGGAGTGAGGACAGAGCAACCCAGTACTTC.

This chain joins TRBV5-5 and TRBJ1-5; TRBD1 aligns across 7 bases. The germline CDR1 and CDR2 sequences are SGHKS and YYEKEE (reference sequence). The trim removed 4 bases at V and 3 bases at J, leaving 4 bases unmatched. This CDR3 is built from 14 residues. CDR3 region: CASSARGTNQPQHF. Written as DNA, the CDR3 is TGTGCCAGCAGCGCCAGGGGGACCAATCAGCCCCAGCATTTT.

This clonotype has more than one count but fewer than ten. This chain uses TRBV3-1 with TRBJ1-4; D is perhaps TRBD1 (5 bases). Germline CDR1 is LGHDT and CDR2 is YNNKEL (reference sequence). This CDR3 has 15 amino acids. V was shortened by 4 bases and J by 7 bases, with 16 bases between the two germline ends. This CDR3 is CASSPIGGAGEKLFF. The DNA of the CDR3 is TGTGCCAGCAGCCCCATAGGAGGGGCCGGTGAAAAACTGTTTTTT. Drawing the rest from reference TRBV3-1 and TRBJ1-4, the complete variable domain is DTAVSQTPKYLVTQMGNDKSIKCEQNLGHDTMYWYKQDSKKFLKIMFSYNNKELIINETVPNRFSPKSPDKAHLNLHINSLELGDSAVYFCASSPIGGAGEKLFFGSGTQLSVL.

V usage is TRBV5-1 and J usage is TRBJ2-3; 9 bases fit TRBD1. Looked up from germline, CDR1 is SGHRS and CDR2 is YFSETQ. The CDR3 contains 18 residues. The V gene end was trimmed by 4 bases and the J gene end by 0 bases; junction bases not matched to a gene: 12. CDR3 residues: CASSTTGGWKSSTDTQYF. The CDR3 DNA reads as TGCGCCAGCAGCACAACAGGGGGCTGGAAATCTAGCACAGATACGCAGTATTTT.

The gene calls are TRBV20-1 and TRBJ1-1, with a weak D call TRBD1 (5 bases). Germline loops: CDR1 DFQATT, CDR2 SNEGSKA (reference sequence). The CDR3 consists of 13 residues. V was cut by 0 bases and J by 6 bases, with 11 bases left in between. CDR3 nucleotides: TGCAGTGCTAGAGATCCCAGGGAGGCTGAAGCTTTCTTT. This encodes CSARDPREAEAFF.

As concerns this clonotype: The junction departs from germline at one end; a sequencing error may be responsible. The chain combines TRBV4-3 with TRBJ2-5, with no clear D. The CDR3 runs to 17 residues. Germline V gene data show CDR1 as LGHNA and CDR2 as YSLEER. The CDR3 spells CTSSQTPFREAYNEQYF. CDR3 DNA: TGCACCAGCAGCCAGACGCCTTTTCGTGAGGCCTACAATGAGCAGTACTTC.

The chain links TRBV7-2 to TRBJ1-4, with TRBD1 as a possible D gene (5 bases). V lost 4 bases, J lost 8 bases, and 11 bases lay in between. There are 13 residues in the CDR3. Germline loops: CDR1 SGHTA, CDR2 FQGNSA. The CDR3 DNA is TGTGCCAGCAGCTCGCTCGGGGCCGAAAAACTGTTTTTT. Translated: CASSSLGAEKLFF.

This chain links TRBV2 with TRBJ1-2; 8 bases are a match to TRBD1. The CDR3 is 14 amino acids. With 7 bases clipped from V and 0 bases from J, the junction kept 4 bases outside the gene matches. Per the germline V gene, CDR1 is SNHLY and CDR2 is FYNNEI. This CDR3 is CASIPTGANYGYTF. The CDR3 DNA reads TGTGCCAGCATCCCGACAGGGGCTAACTATGGCTACACCTTC.

The chain employs TRBV20-1 and TRBJ2-7; D perhaps matches TRBD1 (6 bases). Germline V gives CDR1 DFQATT, CDR2 SNEGSKA (reference sequence). Trimming removed 5 bases from V and 1 base from J, with 18 bases in between. CDR3 length: 15 residues. The CDR3 bases are TGCAGTGCTCTCCGGGACACCAACTTTTCCTACGAGCAGTACTTC. Translated, it gives CSALRDTNFSYEQYF.